The sequence of this TCR beta chain was determined in a study of neurological immune-mediated disorders. For this clonotype: The target antigen is unknown.

TCRdb passed the 5' RACE reads through MiXCR, listing each CDR3 protein once. The table lists more than 75,000 distinct CDR3 sequences, under 4.5% of them singletons, with approximately 3% in the top ten. CDR1 is SEHNR, CDR2 FQNEAQ, per germline (reference sequence). J lost 6 bases, V lost 3 bases, and 8 bases had no gene match. The length of the CDR3 is 14 residues. Findings and caveats of the study: HTLV-1-associated myelopathy ranked highest for TCR clonal expansion and multiple sclerosis lowest, beneath healthy controls.

The genes are TRBV7-9 and TRBJ2-7; 7 bases map to TRBD2. The source is a woman aged 45-65 years with multiple sclerosis. Source material: PBMCs. In DNA form, the CDR3 reads TGTGCCAGCAGCTTTGCGGGGGAAACCGGCGAGCAGTACTTC. Translation gives CASSFAGETGEQYF. The variable domain in full, completed from reference TRBV7-9 and TRBJ2-7, reads DTGVSQNPRHKITKRGQNVTFRCDPISEHNRLYWYRQTLGQGPEFLTYFQNEAQLEKSRLLSDRFSAERPKGSFSTLEIQRTEQGDSAMYLCASSFAGETGEQYFGPGTRLTVT.